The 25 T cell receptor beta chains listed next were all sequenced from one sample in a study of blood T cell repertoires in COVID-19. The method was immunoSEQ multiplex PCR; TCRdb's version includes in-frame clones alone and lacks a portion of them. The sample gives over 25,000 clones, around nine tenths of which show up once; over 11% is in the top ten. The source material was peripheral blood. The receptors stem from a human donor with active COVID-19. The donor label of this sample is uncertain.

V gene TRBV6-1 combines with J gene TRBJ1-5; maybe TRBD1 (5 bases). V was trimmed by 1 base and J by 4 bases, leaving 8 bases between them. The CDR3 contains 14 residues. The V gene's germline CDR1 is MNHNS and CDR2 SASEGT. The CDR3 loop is CASSEGGGNQPQHF. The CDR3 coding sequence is TGTGCCAGCAGTGAAGGGGGGGGTAATCAGCCCCAGCATTTT.

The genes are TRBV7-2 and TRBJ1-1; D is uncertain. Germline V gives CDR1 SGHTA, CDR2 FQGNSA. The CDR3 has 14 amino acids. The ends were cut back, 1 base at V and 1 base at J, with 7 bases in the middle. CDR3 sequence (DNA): TGTGCCAGCAGCTTAGTTTCCGGGAACACTGAAGCTTTCTTT. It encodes CASSLVSGNTEAFF.

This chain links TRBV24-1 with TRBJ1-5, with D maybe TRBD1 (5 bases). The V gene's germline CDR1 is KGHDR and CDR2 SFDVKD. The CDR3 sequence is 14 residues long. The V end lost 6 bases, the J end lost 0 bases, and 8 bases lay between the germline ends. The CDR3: CATSPGGSNQPQHF. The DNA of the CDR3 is TGTGCCACCAGTCCCGGGGGTAGCAATCAGCCCCAGCATTTT.

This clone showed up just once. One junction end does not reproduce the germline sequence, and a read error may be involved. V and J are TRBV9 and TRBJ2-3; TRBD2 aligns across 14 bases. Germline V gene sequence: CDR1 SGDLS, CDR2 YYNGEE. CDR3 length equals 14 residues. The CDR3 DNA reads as TGTGCCAGCGGAACGGGACTAGCGGGGGAAACTGGAGATTTT. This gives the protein CASGTGLAGETGDF.

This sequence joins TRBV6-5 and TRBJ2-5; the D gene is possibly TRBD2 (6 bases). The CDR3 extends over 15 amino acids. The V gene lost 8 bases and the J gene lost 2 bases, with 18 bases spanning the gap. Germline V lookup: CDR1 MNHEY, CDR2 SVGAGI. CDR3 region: CASLQVGGVQETQYF. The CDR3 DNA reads TGTGCCAGCCTCCAAGTGGGCGGGGTACAAGAGACCCAGTACTTC.

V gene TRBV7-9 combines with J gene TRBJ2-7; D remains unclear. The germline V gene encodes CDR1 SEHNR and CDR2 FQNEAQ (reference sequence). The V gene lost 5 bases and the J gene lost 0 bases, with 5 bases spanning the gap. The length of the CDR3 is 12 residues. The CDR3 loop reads CASSTSSYEQYF. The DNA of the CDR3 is TGTGCCAGCAGCACAAGCTCCTACGAGCAGTACTTC.

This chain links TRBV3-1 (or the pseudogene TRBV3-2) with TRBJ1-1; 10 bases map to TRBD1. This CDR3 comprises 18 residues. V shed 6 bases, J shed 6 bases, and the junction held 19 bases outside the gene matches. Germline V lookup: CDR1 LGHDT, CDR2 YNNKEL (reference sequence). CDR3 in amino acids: CASRRMATGGAVNAEAFF. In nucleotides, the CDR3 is TGTGCCAGCAGGAGAATGGCGACAGGGGGCGCCGTTAATGCTGAAGCTTTCTTT.

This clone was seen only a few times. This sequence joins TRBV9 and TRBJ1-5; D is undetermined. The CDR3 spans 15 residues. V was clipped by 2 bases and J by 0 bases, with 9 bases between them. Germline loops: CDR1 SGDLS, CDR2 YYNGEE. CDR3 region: CASSVDGLSNQPQHF. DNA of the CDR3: TGTGCCAGCAGCGTGGACGGACTTAGCAATCAGCCCCAGCATTTT.

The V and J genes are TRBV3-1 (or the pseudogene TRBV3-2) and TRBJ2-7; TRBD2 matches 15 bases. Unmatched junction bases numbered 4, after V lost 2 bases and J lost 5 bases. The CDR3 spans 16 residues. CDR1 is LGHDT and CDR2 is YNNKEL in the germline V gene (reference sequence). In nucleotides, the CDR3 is TGTGCCAGCAGCCAAACCGGACTAGCGGGGGGGAACGAGCAGTACTTC. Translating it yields CASSQTGLAGGNEQYF.

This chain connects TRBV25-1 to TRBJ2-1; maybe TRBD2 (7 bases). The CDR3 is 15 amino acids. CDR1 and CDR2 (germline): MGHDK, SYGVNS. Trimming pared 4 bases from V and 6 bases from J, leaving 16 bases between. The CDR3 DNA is TGTGCCAGCAGTGCAAGGCGGGGAGGGGGCAATGAGCAGTTCTTC. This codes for CASSARRGGGNEQFF. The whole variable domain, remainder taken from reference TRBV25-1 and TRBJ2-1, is EADIYQTPRYLVIGTGKKITLECSQTMGHDKMYWYQQDPGMELHLIHYSYGVNSTEKGDLSSESTVSRIRTEHFPLTLESARPSHTSQYLCASSARRGGGNEQFFGPGTRLTVL.

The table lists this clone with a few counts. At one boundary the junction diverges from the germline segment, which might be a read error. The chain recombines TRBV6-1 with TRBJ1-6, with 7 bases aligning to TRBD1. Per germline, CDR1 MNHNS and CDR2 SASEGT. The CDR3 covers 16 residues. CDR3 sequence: CASSGETGVNNSPLHF. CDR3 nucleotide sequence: TGTGCCAGTAGTGGTGAAACAGGGGTTAATAATTCACCCCTCCACTTT.

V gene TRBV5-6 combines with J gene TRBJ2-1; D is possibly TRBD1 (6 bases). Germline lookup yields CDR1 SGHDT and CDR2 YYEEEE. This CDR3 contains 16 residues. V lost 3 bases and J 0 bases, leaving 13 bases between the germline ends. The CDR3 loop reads CASSWGLGSSYNEQFF. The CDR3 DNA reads TGTGCCAGCAGCTGGGGGCTGGGGAGCTCCTACAATGAGCAGTTCTTC.

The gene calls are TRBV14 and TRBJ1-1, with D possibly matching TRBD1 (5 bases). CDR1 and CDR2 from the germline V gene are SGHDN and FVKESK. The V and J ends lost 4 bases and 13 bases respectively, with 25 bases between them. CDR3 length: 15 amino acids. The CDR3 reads CASSRYGVRLRGVFF. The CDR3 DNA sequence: TGTGCCAGCAGCCGGTACGGGGTCAGACTCCGGGGGGTTTTCTTT.

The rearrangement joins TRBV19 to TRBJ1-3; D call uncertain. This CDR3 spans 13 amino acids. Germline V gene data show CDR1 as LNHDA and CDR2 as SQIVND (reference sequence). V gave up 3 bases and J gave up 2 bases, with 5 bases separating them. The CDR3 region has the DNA TGTGCCAGTAGTATCACACCTGGAAACACCATATATTTT. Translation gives CASSITPGNTIYF.

Written as DNA, the CDR3 is TGTGCCAGCCGAAGGGACAGTCTCAGCACAGATACGCAGTATTTT. Its protein product is CASRRDSLSTDTQYF. This sequence joins TRBV19 and TRBJ2-3, with 7 bases identical to TRBD1. The V gene end was trimmed by 9 bases and the J gene end by 0 bases; junction bases not matched to a gene: 9. The CDR3 runs to 15 residues. Looked up from germline, CDR1 is LNHDA and CDR2 is SQIVND (reference sequence). Supplemented by reference TRBV19 and TRBJ2-3, the full variable domain reads DGGITQSPKYLFRKEGQNVTLSCEQNLNHDAMYWYRQDPGQGLRLIYYSQIVNDFQKGDIAEGYSVSREKKESFPLTVTSAQKNPTAFYLCASRRDSLSTDTQYFGPGTRLTVL.

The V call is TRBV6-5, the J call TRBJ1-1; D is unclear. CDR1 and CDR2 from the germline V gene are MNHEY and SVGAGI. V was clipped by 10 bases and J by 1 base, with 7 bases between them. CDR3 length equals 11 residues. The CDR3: CATYENTEAFF. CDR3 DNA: TGTGCCACCTATGAGAACACTGAAGCTTTCTTT.

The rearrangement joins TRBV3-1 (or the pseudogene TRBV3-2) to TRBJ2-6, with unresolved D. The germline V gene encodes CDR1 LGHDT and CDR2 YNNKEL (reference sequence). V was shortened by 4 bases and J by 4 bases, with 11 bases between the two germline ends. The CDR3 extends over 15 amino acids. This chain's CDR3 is CASSLQTSGANVLTF. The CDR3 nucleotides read TGTGCCAGCAGCCTCCAAACATCGGGGGCCAACGTCCTGACTTTC.

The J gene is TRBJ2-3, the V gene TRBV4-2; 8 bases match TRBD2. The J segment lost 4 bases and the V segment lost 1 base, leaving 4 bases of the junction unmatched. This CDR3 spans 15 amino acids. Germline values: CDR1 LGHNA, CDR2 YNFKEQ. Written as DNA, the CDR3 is TGTGCCAGCAGCCAAGCGGGGGGGCCTTCAGATACGCAGTATTTT. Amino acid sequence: CASSQAGGPSDTQYF.

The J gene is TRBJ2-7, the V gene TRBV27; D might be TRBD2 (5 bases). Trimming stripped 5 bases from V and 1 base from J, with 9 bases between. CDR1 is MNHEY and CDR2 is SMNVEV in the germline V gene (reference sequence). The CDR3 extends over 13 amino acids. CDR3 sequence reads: CASSLARSYEQYF. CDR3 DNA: TGTGCCAGCAGTCTAGCAAGGTCCTACGAGCAGTACTTC.

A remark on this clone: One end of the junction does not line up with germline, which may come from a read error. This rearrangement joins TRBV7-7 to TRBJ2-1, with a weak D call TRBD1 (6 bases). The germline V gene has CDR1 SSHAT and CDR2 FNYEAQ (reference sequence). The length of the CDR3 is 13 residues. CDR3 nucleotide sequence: TGTGCTAGCAGCCGGGACATACACAATGAGCAGTTCTTC. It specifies CASSRDIHNEQFF.

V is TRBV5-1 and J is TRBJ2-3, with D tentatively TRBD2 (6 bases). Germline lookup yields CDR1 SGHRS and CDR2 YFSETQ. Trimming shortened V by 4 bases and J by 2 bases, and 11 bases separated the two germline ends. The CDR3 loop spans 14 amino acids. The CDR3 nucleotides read TGCGCCAGCAGCCTGGGACTTCTCACAGATACGCAGTATTTT. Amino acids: CASSLGLLTDTQYF.

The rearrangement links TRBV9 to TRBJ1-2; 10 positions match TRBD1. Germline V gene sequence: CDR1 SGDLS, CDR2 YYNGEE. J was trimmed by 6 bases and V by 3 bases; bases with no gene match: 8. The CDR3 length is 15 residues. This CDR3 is CASSAWTGGGDGYTF. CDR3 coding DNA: TGTGCCAGCAGCGCTTGGACAGGGGGTGGTGATGGCTACACCTTC. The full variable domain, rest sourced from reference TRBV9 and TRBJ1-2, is DSGVTQTPKHLITATGQRVTLRCSPRSGDLSVYWYQQSLDQGLQFLIQYYNGEERAKGNILERFSAQQFPDLHSELNLSSLELGDSALYFCASSAWTGGGDGYTFGSGTRLTVV.

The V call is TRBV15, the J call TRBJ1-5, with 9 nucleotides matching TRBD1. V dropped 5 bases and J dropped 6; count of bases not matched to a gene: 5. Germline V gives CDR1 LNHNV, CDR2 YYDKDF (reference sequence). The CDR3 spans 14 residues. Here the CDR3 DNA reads TGTGCCACCAGCGGAACAGGGGGCATTCAGCCCCAGCATTTT. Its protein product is CATSGTGGIQPQHF.

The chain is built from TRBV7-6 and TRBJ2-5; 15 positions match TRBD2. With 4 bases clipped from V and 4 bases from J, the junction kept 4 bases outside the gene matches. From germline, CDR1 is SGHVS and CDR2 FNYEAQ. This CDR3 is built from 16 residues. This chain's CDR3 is CASSSRTSGGGETQYF. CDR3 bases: TGTGCCAGCAGCTCGAGGACTAGCGGGGGGGGAGAGACCCAGTACTTC.

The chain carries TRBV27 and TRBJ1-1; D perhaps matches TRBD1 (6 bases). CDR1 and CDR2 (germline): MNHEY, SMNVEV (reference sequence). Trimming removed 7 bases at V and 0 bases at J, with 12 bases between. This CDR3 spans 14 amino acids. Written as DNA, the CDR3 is TGTGCCAGCAAAGCAGGGGAGATGAACACTGAAGCTTTCTTT. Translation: CASKAGEMNTEAFF.